A selection of T cell receptor beta chains follows, all from one sample in a study of T-cell memory formation after mild COVID-19. A single record per CDR3 protein comes from TCRdb applying MiXCR to the 5' RACE reads. The sample shows 350,000 to 400,000 distinct CDR3 sequences, roughly 14% of them seen only once. The source material was PBMCs or a T cell subset sorted from them (not recorded which). These receptors came from a man in his late teens or twenties who had mild COVID-19 (a few samples of this study predate the infection). Cell type and time point are not known. Each CDR3 is given with its conserved first and last residue. Rows may omit the clone size; those that give it use once, few, many or a size class.

cdr3_aa	j_call	clone_size	v_call
CAILAGITGELFF	TRBJ2-2	once	TRBV10-3
CASSFQRSTSTDTQYF	TRBJ2-3	NA	TRBV5-1
CASSPPRDRVGNEQFF	TRBJ2-1	many	TRBV12-3/TRBV12-4
CASSHTGGGETQYF	TRBJ2-5	NA	TRBV11-2
CASSKEGERGDTQYF	TRBJ2-3	few	TRBV21-1
CASSRYSEGYTF	TRBJ1-2	NA	TRBV28
CASSVGGVYNEQFF	TRBJ2-1	many	TRBV4-1
CASSFTSGVMYEQFF	TRBJ2-1	few	TRBV5-1
CASTASGAFGEETQYF	TRBJ2-5	NA	TRBV9
CASSVEDGQETQYF	TRBJ2-5	NA	TRBV9
CASRKGGTTHSGANVLTF	TRBJ2-6	few	TRBV28
CASRNTNRGQGNTEAFF	TRBJ1-1	NA	TRBV19
CASSLFLDSNQPQHF	TRBJ1-5	few	TRBV28
CASSTYAGTGGGYTF	TRBJ1-2	NA	TRBV7-3